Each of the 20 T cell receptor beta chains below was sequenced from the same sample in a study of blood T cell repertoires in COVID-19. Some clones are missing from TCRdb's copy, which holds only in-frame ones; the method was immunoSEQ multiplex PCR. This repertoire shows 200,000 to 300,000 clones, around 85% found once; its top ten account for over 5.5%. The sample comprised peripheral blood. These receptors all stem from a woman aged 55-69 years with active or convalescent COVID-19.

CDR3 DNA: TGTGCCAGCAGTGACCTAAGACAGGGAGAAGGAAGTGGTGAAAAACTGTTTTTT. It encodes CASSDLRQGEGSGEKLFF. The rearrangement links TRBV28 to TRBJ1-4, with 7 nucleotides matching TRBD1. J lost 7 bases, V lost 5 bases, and 19 bases had no gene match. Germline V gives CDR1 MDHEN, CDR2 SYDVKM. The CDR3 extends over 18 amino acids.

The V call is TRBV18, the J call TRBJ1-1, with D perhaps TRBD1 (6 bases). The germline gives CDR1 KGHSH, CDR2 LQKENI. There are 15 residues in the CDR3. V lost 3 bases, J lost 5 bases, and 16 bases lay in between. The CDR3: CASSPGGALITEAFF. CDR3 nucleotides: TGTGCCAGCTCACCGGGGGGGGCGCTAATTACTGAAGCTTTCTTT.

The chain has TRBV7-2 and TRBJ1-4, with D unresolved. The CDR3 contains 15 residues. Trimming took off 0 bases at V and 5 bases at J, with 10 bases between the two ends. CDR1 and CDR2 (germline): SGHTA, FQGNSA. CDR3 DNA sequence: TGTGCCAGCAGCTTAGCCGGGTCGCTCAATGAAAAACTGTTTTTT. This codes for CASSLAGSLNEKLFF. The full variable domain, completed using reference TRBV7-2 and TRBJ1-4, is GAGVSQSPSNKVTEKGKDVELRCDPISGHTALYWYRQSLGQGLEFLIYFQGNSAPDKSGLPSDRFSAERTGGSVSTLTIQRTQQEDSAVYLCASSLAGSLNEKLFFGSGTQLSVL.

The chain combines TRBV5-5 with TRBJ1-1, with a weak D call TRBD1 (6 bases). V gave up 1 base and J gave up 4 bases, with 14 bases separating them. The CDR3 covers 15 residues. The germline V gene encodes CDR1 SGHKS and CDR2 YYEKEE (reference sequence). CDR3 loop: CASSLTVRGGTEAFF. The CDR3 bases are TGTGCCAGCAGCTTGACGGTCCGAGGGGGCACTGAAGCTTTCTTT.

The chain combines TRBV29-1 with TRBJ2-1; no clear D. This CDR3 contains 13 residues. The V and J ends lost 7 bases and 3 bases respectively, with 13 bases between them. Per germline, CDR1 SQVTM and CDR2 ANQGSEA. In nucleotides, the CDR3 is TGCAGCGGCACCCCGAGAAGCTACAATGAGCAGTTCTTC. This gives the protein CSGTPRSYNEQFF.

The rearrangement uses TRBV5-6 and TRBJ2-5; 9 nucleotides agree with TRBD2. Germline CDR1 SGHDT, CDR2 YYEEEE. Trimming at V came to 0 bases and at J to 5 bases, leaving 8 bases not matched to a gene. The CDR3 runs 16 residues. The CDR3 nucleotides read TGTGCCAGCAGCTTGGTTGGCGGGGGGGCCGGGGAGACCCAGTACTTC. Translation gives CASSLVGGGAGETQYF.

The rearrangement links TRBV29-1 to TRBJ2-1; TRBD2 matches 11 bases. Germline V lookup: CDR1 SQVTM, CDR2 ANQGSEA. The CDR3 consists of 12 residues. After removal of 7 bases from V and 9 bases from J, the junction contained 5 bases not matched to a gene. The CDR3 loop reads CSGRLAGTEQFF. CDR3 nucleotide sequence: TGCAGCGGAAGACTAGCGGGAACTGAGCAGTTCTTC.

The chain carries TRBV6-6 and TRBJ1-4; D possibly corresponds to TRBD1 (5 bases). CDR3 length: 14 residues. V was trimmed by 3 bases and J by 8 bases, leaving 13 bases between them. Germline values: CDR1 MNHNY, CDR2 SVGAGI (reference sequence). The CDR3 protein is CASSYGRVGEKLFF. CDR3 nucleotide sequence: TGTGCCAGCAGTTATGGCAGGGTGGGGGAAAAACTGTTTTTT.

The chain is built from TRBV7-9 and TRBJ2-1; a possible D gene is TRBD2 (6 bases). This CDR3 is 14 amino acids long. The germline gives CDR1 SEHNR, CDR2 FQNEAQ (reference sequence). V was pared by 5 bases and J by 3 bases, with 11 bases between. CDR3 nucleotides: TGTGCCAGCAGCCCCCGGGACTTCTACAATGAGCAGTTCTTC. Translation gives CASSPRDFYNEQFF.

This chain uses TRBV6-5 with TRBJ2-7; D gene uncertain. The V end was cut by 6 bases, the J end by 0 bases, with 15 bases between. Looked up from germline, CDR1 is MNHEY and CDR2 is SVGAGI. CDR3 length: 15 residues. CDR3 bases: TGTGCCAGCAGCGACACAGTCTACGACTCCTACGAGCAGTACGTC. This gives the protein CASSDTVYDSYEQYV.

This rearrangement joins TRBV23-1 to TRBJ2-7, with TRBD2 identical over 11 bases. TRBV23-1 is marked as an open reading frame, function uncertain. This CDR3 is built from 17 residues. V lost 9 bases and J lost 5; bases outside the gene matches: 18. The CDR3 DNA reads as TGCGCCAGGGTCAGACAGGGGATAACACTAGCGGGGGACGAGCAGTACGTC. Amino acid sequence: CARVRQGITLAGDEQYV.

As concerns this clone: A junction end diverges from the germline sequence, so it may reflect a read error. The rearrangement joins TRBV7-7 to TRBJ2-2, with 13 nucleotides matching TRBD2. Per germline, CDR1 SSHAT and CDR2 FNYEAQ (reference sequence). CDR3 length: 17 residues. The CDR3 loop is CASSEGLAGVLPGELFF. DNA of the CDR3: TGTGCTAGCAGCGAAGGACTAGCGGGGGTTCTGCCCGGGGAGCTGTTTTTT.

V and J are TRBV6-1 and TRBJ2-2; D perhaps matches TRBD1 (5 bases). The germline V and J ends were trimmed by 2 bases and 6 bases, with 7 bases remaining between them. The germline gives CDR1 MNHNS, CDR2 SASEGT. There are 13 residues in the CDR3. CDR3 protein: CASSELGAGELFF. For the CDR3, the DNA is TGTGCCAGCAGTGAACTAGGGGCCGGGGAGCTGTTTTTT.

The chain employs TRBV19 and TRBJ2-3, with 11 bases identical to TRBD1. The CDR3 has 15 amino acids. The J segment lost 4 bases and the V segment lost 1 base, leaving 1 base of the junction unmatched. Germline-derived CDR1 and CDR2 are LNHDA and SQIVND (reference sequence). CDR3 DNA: TGTGCCAGTAGTATAGGGACAGGGGGCGCAGATACGCAGTATTTT. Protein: CASSIGTGGADTQYF.

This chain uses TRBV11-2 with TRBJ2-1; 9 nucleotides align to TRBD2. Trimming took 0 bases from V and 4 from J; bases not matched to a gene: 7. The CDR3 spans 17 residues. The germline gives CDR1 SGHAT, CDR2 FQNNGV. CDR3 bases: TGTGCCAGCAGCTTAGATCGGTTAAGCGGGAGGTACAATGAGCAGTTCTTC. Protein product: CASSLDRLSGRYNEQFF.

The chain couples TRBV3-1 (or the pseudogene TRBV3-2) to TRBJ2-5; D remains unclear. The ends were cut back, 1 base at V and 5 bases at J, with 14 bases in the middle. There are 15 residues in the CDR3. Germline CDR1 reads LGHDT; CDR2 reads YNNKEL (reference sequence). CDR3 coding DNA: TGTGCCAGCAGCCAAGGCCCGTCGAGCTCTGAGACCCAGTACTTC. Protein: CASSQGPSSSETQYF.

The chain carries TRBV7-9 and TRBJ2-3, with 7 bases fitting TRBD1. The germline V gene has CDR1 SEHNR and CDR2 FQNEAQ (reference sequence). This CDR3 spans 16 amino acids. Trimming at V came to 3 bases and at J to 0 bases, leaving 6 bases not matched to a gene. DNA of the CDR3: TGTGCCAGCAGCTTGGGGGACAGAACTAGCACAGATACGCAGTATTTT. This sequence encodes CASSLGDRTSTDTQYF.

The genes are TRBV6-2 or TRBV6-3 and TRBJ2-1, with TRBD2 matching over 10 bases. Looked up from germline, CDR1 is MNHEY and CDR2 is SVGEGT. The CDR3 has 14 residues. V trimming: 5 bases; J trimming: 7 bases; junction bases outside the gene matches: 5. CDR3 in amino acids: CASSRSGGGNEQFF. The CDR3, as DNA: TGTGCCAGCAGTAGAAGCGGGGGGGGAAATGAGCAGTTCTTC.

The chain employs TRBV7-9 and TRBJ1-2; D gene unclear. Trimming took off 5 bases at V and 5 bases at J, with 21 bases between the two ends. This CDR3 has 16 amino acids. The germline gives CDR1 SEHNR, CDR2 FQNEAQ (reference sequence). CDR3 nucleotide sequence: TGTGCCAGCAGCAAAGAAAGCGGACGGGTACTGTATGGCTACACCTTC. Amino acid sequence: CASSKESGRVLYGYTF.

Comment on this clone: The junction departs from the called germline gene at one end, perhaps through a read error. This chain's CDR3 is CASNLNVPSGEETQYF. CDR3 sequence (DNA): TGTGCCAGCAACTTAAATGTACCTAGCGGGGAAGAGACCCAGTACTTC. This rearrangement joins TRBV11-2 to TRBJ2-5; TRBD2 matches 9 bases. There are 16 residues in the CDR3. In germline, CDR1 is SGHAT, CDR2 FQNNGV.